What follows is one TCR beta chain and its context. The sample holds a few counts of this clonotype. Its antigen specificity is not known. The record has no base qualities; no much larger clone is one base away. According to the study, the label for this sample's treatment or condition signals: approximately 10-day PBMC culture with coronavirus spike peptide pools or control peptides (ViraFEST assay). CD4+ T cells from unexposed donors were collected before the COVID-19 pandemic (2011-2018). The study used the ViraFEST assay, which expanded antigen-specific T cells with peptide pools and then identified expanded clonotypes by TCR sequencing. Over 1.5 million PBMCs per well were cultured in IMDM with approximately 5% human AB serum and 8.5 to 10 IU/ml IL-2, plus 10 ug/ml peptide pools. On days 3 and 7, half of the culture medium was replaced with fresh IL-2-containing medium. After around 10 days of culture, CD4+ T cells were isolated by negative selection with the EasySep CD4+ T cell isolation kit. Unexposed donor CD4+ T cells were tested for reactivity to SARS-CoV-2 S and N and four common cold coronavirus spike pools, as cell number allowed. Ficoll-Paque Plus gradient centrifugation was used to isolate PBMCs from whole blood, and the isolated PBMCs were then either used fresh or cryopreserved at -140C. Culture conditions were generally each tested in triplicate wells. The leukapheresis product used for the unexposed donors was purchased from a commercial source.

Preparation of the library involved PCR. At the Johns Hopkins FTIC core, DNA from the cultured CD4+ T cells underwent TCR sequencing with the Oncomine TCR Beta short-read assay. The QIAamp micro DNA kit was used to extract genomic DNA from the cultured CD4+ T cells. Oncomine TCR Beta libraries from cultured CD4+ T cells were pooled with unique dual indexes and sequenced on an Illumina iSeq 100. The paper's processing steps were these. Non-productive sequences were removed, and CDR3s not starting with C, not ending with F or W, or shorter than 7 amino acids were discarded. Antigen-specific clonotypes were identified using the MANAFEST web application through comparison of peptide-stimulated wells with reference and other culture wells. Positive clones required FDR below 0.05, an odds ratio above 5, and productive frequency above 0.1% in at least two of three replicate wells. Clonotypes that were significantly expanded in both SARS-CoV-2 spike wells and at least one common cold coronavirus spike condition were defined as cross-reactive. Using R version 3.6.1, CDR3 homology was evaluated through Levenshtein distances (stringdist) along with unrooted phylogenetic trees (ape). TCRdb reanalyzed the raw reads on its own, using fastp at Q25 for trimming and MiXCR for clone calling, and kept in-frame beta chains. Rows are unified per CDR3 protein, each entry keeping the most common DNA and genes. TCRdb, rather than the study authors, made the V and J calls. The sample profile shows about 9,500 distinct CDR3 sequences; about 35% of them were found once. The ten largest clones capture 25% to 30% of the sample.

This record belongs to a study of vaccination and CD4 T cells after COVID-19 (dated 2022 in TCRdb). Context from the whole study: The convalescent cohort included six males and four females, with two Hispanic individuals, seven Caucasians, two Asians and one multiracial person. Two doses of either the Pfizer-BioNTech BNT162b2 vaccine (n=8) or the Moderna mRNA-1273 vaccine (n=2) were administered to participants. Post-COVID blood samples from convalescent patients were collected a median of 101 days after diagnosis, with a range of 35 to 161 days. The time from the second vaccine dose to post-vaccine blood sampling had a median of roughly 70 days and ranged from about 14 to 241 days. Culture stimuli were overlapping spike peptide pools from SARS-CoV-2 and from the common cold coronaviruses HCoV-NL63, HCoV-OC43 and HCoV-229E. As controls, cultures received a CEFX viral epitope pool (the positive control), an HIV-1 Nef peptide pool (the negative control), or no peptide at all. In some eleven COVID-19 convalescent patients and 4 infection-naive healthy vaccine recipients, researchers compared the spike-specific CD4+ TCR repertoire from before mRNA vaccination with the repertoire from after. In an earlier paper using these donors, memory CD4+ T cell crossreactivity between SARS-CoV-2 and common cold coronavirus spike proteins was assessed at the TCR clonotype level. The full study reports these points: In convalescent patients, nearly all vaccine-specific clones (304 of 307) were found to be mono-reactive for SARS-CoV-2 spike rather than cross-reactive with common cold coronaviruses. Although the median number of SARS-CoV-2-reactive clonotypes went up from around 20 after infection to 30 to 45 after vaccination, the increase was not significant. Relatively few convalescent patients were included in the study, and early timepoints after natural infection were not analyzed. In convalescent patients, a median 86.3% of post-vaccine SARS-CoV-2-reactive clones were detected only after vaccination, and vaccine-specific priming was suggested by this finding.

CDR1 is given as DFQATT and CDR2 as SNEGSKA, both from the germline V gene (reference sequence). Germline trimming amounts to 1 base on V and 1 base on J, with 3 as the count of junction bases outside the gene matches. Inclusive of the bounding cysteine and phenylalanine, the CDR3 is 14 residues long. Only CDR3 DNA is held: 42 bases, read in frame from base 1. The receptor was isolated from a human donor in good health. The receptor chain draws on TRBV20-1 and TRBJ1-1, with TRBD1 identical over 7 junction bases. The sequenced sample consisted of CD4+ T cells from blood, cultured in vitro. CDR3 loop: CSARVQGKNTEAFF. The DNA sequence reads TGCAGTGCTAGAGTACAGGGGAAGAACACTGAAGCTTTCTTT.